The next 27 T cell receptor beta chains were all read from a single sample in a study of cytomegalovirus exposure and HLA in healthy donors. PCR used 60 Vbeta primers and 13 Jbeta primers. The protocol was immunoSEQ multiplex PCR, while the TCRdb copy is restricted to in-frame clones and leaves out a portion. The table has around 160,000 clones, over 80% seen once; the top ten hold about 4%. The sequenced material came from PBMCs. The receptors come from a middle-aged man in good health and CMV-seropositive.

The chain couples TRBV6-5 to TRBJ1-5, with D tentatively TRBD1 (6 bases). V dropped 0 bases and J dropped 5 bases, with 11 bases sitting between them. The CDR3 covers 15 residues. Germline CDR1 and CDR2: MNHEY and SVGAGI. The CDR3 region is CASSYSSGVDQPQHF. Here the CDR3 DNA reads TGTGCCAGCAGTTACTCGTCAGGGGTGGATCAGCCCCAGCATTTT.

This chain joins TRBV30 and TRBJ2-1; perhaps TRBD2 as D (7 bases). The CDR3 has 11 residues. V lost 5 bases, J lost 8 bases, and 10 bases lay in between. Germline assignment: CDR1 GTSNPN and CDR2 SVGIG (reference sequence). The CDR3 loop reads CAWRGADEQFF. The CDR3 DNA follows: TGTGCCTGGCGGGGGGCCGATGAGCAGTTCTTC.

The gene calls are TRBV19 and TRBJ1-2; the match to TRBD1 covers 9 bases. The trim removed 4 bases at V and 8 bases at J, leaving 5 bases unmatched. CDR1 is LNHDA, CDR2 SQIVND, per germline (reference sequence). The CDR3 loop spans 13 amino acids. The CDR3, as DNA: TGTGCCAGTAGTACAGGACAGGGGAGCGGCTACACCTTC. The encoded protein is CASSTGQGSGYTF.

The rearrangement links TRBV5-1 to TRBJ1-1; 9 bases agree with TRBD1. V trimming: 5 bases; J trimming: 3 bases; junction bases outside the gene matches: 11. The CDR3 extends over 16 amino acids. Germline CDR1 reads SGHRS; CDR2 reads YFSETQ. The CDR3 is CASSPQGAEGYTEAFF. The CDR3 DNA reads as TGCGCCAGCAGTCCACAGGGGGCCGAGGGGTACACTGAAGCTTTCTTT.

The chain employs TRBV2 and TRBJ2-1; D not resolved. Germline CDR1 reads SNHLY; CDR2 reads FYNNEI. The CDR3 totals 15 residues. The ends were cut back, 5 bases at V and 8 bases at J, with 19 bases in the middle. CDR3 DNA: TGTGCCAGCAGTAGTCGCCCACTACTCATGGATGAGCAGTTCTTC. This translates into CASSSRPLLMDEQFF.

This clone was recorded a few times. This chain uses TRBV5-6 with TRBJ1-1, with D uncertain. Germline V CDR1 and CDR2: SGHDT, YYEEEE. The CDR3 is 13 residues long. The V gene lost 4 bases and the J gene lost 7 bases, with 14 bases spanning the gap. The CDR3 loop is CASSRSPGLEAFF. The DNA for the CDR3 is TGTGCCAGCAGCCGAAGTCCGGGTCTTGAAGCTTTCTTT.

The gene calls are TRBV10-1 and TRBJ2-3; 8 bases are shared with TRBD1. J gave up 7 bases and V 4 bases, and 4 bases lay outside the gene matches. The germline gives CDR1 WNHNN, CDR2 SYGVQD (reference sequence). This CDR3 region has 13 residues. CDR3 residues: CASSAGQVYTQYF. In nucleotides, the CDR3 is TGCGCCAGCAGTGCGGGACAGGTCTATACGCAGTATTTT.

V is TRBV6-5 and J is TRBJ2-7; no reliable D call. Germline lookup yields CDR1 MNHEY and CDR2 SVGAGI. The CDR3 has 11 residues. V shed 7 bases and J shed 3 bases, with 7 bases lying between them. In DNA form, the CDR3 reads TGTGCCAGCACATACGGCTACGAGCAGTACTTC. It codes for CASTYGYEQYF.

This clone appeared a single time. The genes are TRBV5-4 and TRBJ2-6; TRBD1 might be the D (5 bases). CDR1 and CDR2 (germline): SGHNT, YYREEE (reference sequence). Trimming cost V 4 bases and J 2 bases, with 10 bases left between them. The CDR3 runs to 15 residues. CDR3 nucleotides: TGTGCCAGCAGCCACGACAGCCCTGGGGCCAACGTCCTGACTTTC. Translation: CASSHDSPGANVLTF.

The chain carries TRBV6-6 and TRBJ1-1; 8 nucleotides agree with TRBD1. The CDR3 has 14 residues. Germline V lookup: CDR1 MNHNY, CDR2 SVGAGI (reference sequence). Germline trimming cut 6 bases from V and 4 bases from J; bases unmatched to any gene: 7. The CDR3 reads CASRSGGRITEAFF. Written as DNA, the CDR3 is TGTGCCAGCAGATCAGGGGGCCGGATCACTGAAGCTTTCTTT.

The chain joins TRBV27 to TRBJ2-5, with 10 bases that match TRBD2. V shed 5 bases and J 2 bases; nucleotides not matched to a gene: 5. Per the germline V gene, CDR1 is MNHEY and CDR2 is SMNVEV (reference sequence). The CDR3 loop spans 15 amino acids. The CDR3 DNA is TGTGCCAGCAGTGCTAGGACTAGCGGACAAGAGACCCAGTACTTC. This gives the protein CASSARTSGQETQYF.

This clone showed up just once. This sequence joins TRBV28 and TRBJ2-7, with 10 bases that match TRBD1. Germline V gene lookup returns CDR1 MDHEN and CDR2 SYDVKM. V shed 7 bases and J 6 bases; nucleotides not matched to a gene: 9. There are 14 residues in the CDR3. The DNA for the CDR3 is TGTGCCAGCACACCGGGACAGGGGCTTGGCGAGCAGTACTTC. It specifies CASTPGQGLGEQYF.

The chain has TRBV6-1 and TRBJ1-2, with D maybe TRBD1 (5 bases). Between the trimmed V and J ends, which lost 8 bases and 8 bases, there was a span of 15 bases. The germline gives CDR1 MNHNS, CDR2 SASEGT. The CDR3 is made up of 12 amino acids. The CDR3 is CASGPQGLGYTF. The CDR3 DNA sequence: TGTGCCAGCGGGCCTCAGGGACTAGGCTACACCTTC.

The gene calls are TRBV5-1 and TRBJ2-3; 10 nucleotides agree with TRBD2. V dropped 5 bases and J dropped 5; count of bases not matched to a gene: 8. This CDR3 has 15 amino acids. Per the germline V gene, CDR1 is SGHRS and CDR2 is YFSETQ. The CDR3 protein is CASRLSGGALDTQYF. CDR3 coding DNA: TGCGCCAGCAGACTGAGCGGGGGGGCCTTAGATACGCAGTATTTT.

This clone was seen only once. The chain links TRBV7-6 to TRBJ2-1, with D maybe TRBD2 (6 bases). Germline V CDR1 and CDR2: SGHVS, FNYEAQ. The CDR3 has 16 amino acids. The ends were cut back, 0 bases at V and 3 bases at J, with 12 bases in the middle. Here the CDR3 DNA reads TGTGCCAGCAGCTTAGCGCTTGGGGGGAACTACAATGAGCAGTTCTTC. Translated, it gives CASSLALGGNYNEQFF.

The chain employs TRBV11-2 and TRBJ1-1; a possible D gene is TRBD1 (5 bases). V was trimmed by 8 bases and J by 2 bases, leaving 12 bases between them. Looked up from germline, CDR1 is SGHAT and CDR2 is FQNNGV. CDR3 length: 13 residues. The CDR3 spells CASQGLTNTEAFF. The DNA for the CDR3 is TGTGCCAGCCAGGGACTGACCAACACTGAAGCTTTCTTT.

The J gene is TRBJ2-3, the V gene TRBV9; 12 bases agree with TRBD2. Trimming removed 3 bases from V and 7 bases from J; junction bases left unmatched: 3. CDR3 length: 14 amino acids. In germline, CDR1 is SGDLS, CDR2 YYNGEE. The CDR3 DNA is TGTGCCAGCAGCGCGACTAGCGGGGGAAATACGCAGTATTTT. Encoded protein: CASSATSGGNTQYF.

The rearrangement joins TRBV7-6 to TRBJ1-2; 9 nucleotides line up with TRBD1. The CDR3 extends over 14 amino acids. Germline-derived CDR1 and CDR2 are SGHVS and FNYEAQ. After removal of 8 bases from V and 5 bases from J, the junction contained 9 bases not matched to a gene. The CDR3 DNA is TGTGCCAGCGGACCGGGACAGGGAATATATGGCTACACCTTC. Protein sequence: CASGPGQGIYGYTF.

The rearrangement joins TRBV30 to TRBJ2-5; TRBD1 aligns across 10 bases. Losses at the gene ends were 0 bases for V and 5 bases for J; bases not matched to a gene: 9. There are 16 residues in the CDR3. The germline gives CDR1 GTSNPN, CDR2 SVGIG (reference sequence). CDR3 nucleotide sequence: TGTGCCTGGAGTGTACTGTGGGACAGGGGTACGGAGACCCAGTACTTC. It codes for CAWSVLWDRGTETQYF.

The chain recombines TRBV5-6 with TRBJ2-5; D perhaps matches TRBD1 (6 bases). The CDR3 contains 13 residues. CDR1 and CDR2 (germline): SGHDT, YYEEEE. V was pared by 9 bases and J by 4 bases, with 16 bases between. CDR3 in DNA: TGTGCCAACTTGGTTGGGGGCTCAGAGACCCAGTACTTC. It is translated as CANLVGGSETQYF.

The chain combines TRBV27 with TRBJ2-7, with D tentatively TRBD1 (5 bases). Between the trimmed V and J ends, which lost 3 bases and 5 bases, there was a span of 14 bases. The CDR3 is 14 residues long. Germline V gives CDR1 MNHEY, CDR2 SMNVEV (reference sequence). The CDR3 loop is CASSLSQGGDEQYF. The DNA for the CDR3 is TGTGCCAGCAGTTTGTCTCAGGGCGGCGACGAGCAGTACTTC.

The chain joins TRBV6-1 to TRBJ2-1, with D tentatively TRBD1 (5 bases). Trimming removed 5 bases from V and 10 bases from J, with 21 bases in between. The length of the CDR3 is 15 residues. CDR1 MNHNS and CDR2 SASEGT come from the germline V gene. CDR3 DNA sequence: TGTGCCAGCAGTTTGGGTAGCTTGGGGCGGCGAGAGCAGTTCTTC. As protein: CASSLGSLGRREQFF.

This chain uses TRBV6-5 with TRBJ1-2; the match to TRBD1 covers 9 bases. The ends lost 4 bases at V and 5 bases at J; junction bases unmatched: 2. Germline lookup yields CDR1 MNHEY and CDR2 SVGAGI. CDR3 size: 13 residues. CDR3 DNA: TGTGCCAGCAGTTTTGACAGGGGGTATGGCTACACCTTC. Translated: CASSFDRGYGYTF.

The chain uses TRBV9 and TRBJ1-6; the D is unclear. This CDR3 comprises 14 residues. The V gene lost 0 bases and the J gene lost 9 bases, with 10 bases spanning the gap. Germline CDR1 SGDLS, CDR2 YYNGEE. As DNA, the CDR3 is TGTGCCAGCAGCGTAGATGAGGGAAGTTCACCCCTCCACTTT. It translates to CASSVDEGSSPLHF.

In this sample, this clone turned up a few times. V gene TRBV7-3 combines with J gene TRBJ2-5; D may be TRBD2 (7 bases). Per germline, CDR1 SGHTA and CDR2 FQGTGA. V was trimmed by 5 bases and J by 3 bases, leaving 13 bases between them. This CDR3 has 14 residues. The CDR3 loop is CASSRGGGEETQYF. Written as DNA, the CDR3 is TGTGCCAGCAGCCGTGGGGGGGGCGAAGAGACCCAGTACTTC.

J is TRBJ2-7 and V is TRBV15, with D hard to call. V lost 0 bases and J 2 bases, leaving 8 bases between the germline ends. Germline V lookup: CDR1 LNHNV, CDR2 YYDKDF (reference sequence). CDR3 length equals 14 residues. The DNA for the CDR3 is TGTGCCACCAGCAGAGATGTGGCAGCCTACGAGCAGTACTTC. Its protein is CATSRDVAAYEQYF.

The rearrangement uses TRBV7-2 and TRBJ2-7, with 7 positions matching TRBD1. From germline, CDR1 is SGHTA and CDR2 FQGNSA. Trimming removed 1 base from V and 2 bases from J; junction bases left unmatched: 14. This CDR3 has 18 residues. In DNA form, the CDR3 reads TGTGCCAGCAGCTTAGACCCCCTTAAGGTGCAGGGGGCCTACGAGCAGTACTTC. This translates into CASSLDPLKVQGAYEQYF.